This T cell receptor (beta chain) stems from a study of T cell repertoires in cytomegalovirus infection. Study overall: It can be stated that public TCR beta signatures indicated CMV infection as well as a matching HLA type.

Points from the study as a whole: CMV-specific TCR beta clonotypes restricted by HLA-C dominated the ex vivo response. Cumulative public TCR beta family frequency identified carriers of CMV plus the relevant HLA.

V dropped 8 bases and J dropped 6 bases, with 11 bases sitting between them. The CDR3 is made up of 12 amino acids. Germline loops: CDR1 LNHDA, CDR2 SQIVND (reference sequence). As for this clonotype: Its antigen is unknown.

Using its own MiXCR run on the reads, TCRdb lists one record per CDR3 protein. The data contain some 680,000 distinct CDR3 sequences, roughly a third of them singletons. The sequence came from a human donor in good health (CMV status not recorded). Some clones in this sample may be carry-over from other donors' samples. The sequencing sample was made of PBMCs. The gene calls are TRBV19 and TRBJ2-1; no firm D call. The CDR3 nucleotides are TGTGCCAGTCTTTCACTATTCAATGAGCAGTTCTTC. This gives the protein CASLSLFNEQFF. Full variable domain (outside the CDR3, taken from reference TRBV19 and TRBJ2-1): DGGITQSPKYLFRKEGQNVTLSCEQNLNHDAMYWYRQDPGQGLRLIYYSQIVNDFQKGDIAEGYSVSREKKESFPLTVTSAQKNPTAFYLCASLSLFNEQFFGPGTRLTVL.